This T cell receptor (beta chain) was profiled in a study of T-cell memory formation after mild COVID-19. This clonotype appeared a few times. TCRdb reprocessed the 5' RACE reads via MiXCR and lists one record per CDR3 protein. The sample lists more than 110,000 distinct CDR3 sequences; under 30% were seen once. The CDR3 has 15 amino acids. V was clipped by 3 bases and J by 6 bases; unmatched bases: 8. Sequencing input: PBMCs or a T cell subset sorted from them (not recorded which). The TCR comes from an adult woman who had mild COVID-19 (a few samples of this study predate the infection). Cell type and time point are not known. The chain couples TRBV12-3 or TRBV12-4 to TRBJ2-1; TRBD1 aligns across 7 bases. CDR3 nucleotide sequence: TGTGCCAGCAGTTTCCCCGGGACAGATCGCAATGAGCAGTTCTTC. It specifies CASSFPGTDRNEQFF.